One and the same sample provided the 13 T cell receptor beta chains below, sequenced in a study of patients and donors after allogeneic stem cell transplantation. Using its own MiXCR run on the RT-PCR reads, TCRdb lists one record per CDR3 protein. The data hold 190,000 or so distinct CDR3 sequences, with less than 45% observed a single time. Source material: blood, either unsorted or a sorted T cell fraction (not recorded which). The receptors here all came from a human donor who was either an allogeneic HSCT recipient or a stem cell or donor lymphocyte infusion donor (not recorded which). It is not recorded whose cells these are; they may come from a transplant donor.

This clonotype showed up just a few times. Since the CDR3 does not end with the conserved phenylalanine or tryptophan, this likely comes from a read error. No DNA is shown, since the ends of the CDR3 on it are uncertain; the CDR3 is the one TCRdb lists. The chain carries TRBV18 and TRBJ2-3. Germline V gene data show CDR1 as KGHSH and CDR2 as LQKENI. The CDR3 has 10 residues if both end residues are counted. The CDR3: CASSPHPGKN.

The V and J genes are TRBV3-1 and TRBJ2-7; TRBD2 aligns across 8 bases. This CDR3 spans 15 amino acids. V shed 0 bases, J shed 7 bases, and the junction held 8 bases outside the gene matches. Germline V gene data show CDR1 as LGHDT and CDR2 as YNNKEL (reference sequence). CDR3 loop: CASSQEFAGGEEQYF. DNA of the CDR3: TGTGCCAGCAGCCAAGAGTTTGCGGGAGGAGAGGAGCAGTACTTC.

This rearrangement joins TRBV6-5 to TRBJ1-2; 11 nucleotides align to TRBD1. Germline CDR1 and CDR2: MNHEY and SVGAGI. The J segment lost 6 bases and the V segment lost 5 bases, leaving 8 bases of the junction unmatched. The CDR3 is 15 amino acids. This CDR3 reads CASSPGQGAFNGYTF. The CDR3 DNA sequence: TGTGCCAGCAGTCCCGGACAGGGGGCGTTCAATGGCTACACCTTC.

The rearrangement uses TRBV5-8 and TRBJ1-5; 8 bases fit TRBD1. Germline values: CDR1 SGHTS, CDR2 YDEGEE. The CDR3 length is 15 residues. V was pared by 4 bases and J by 2 bases, with 5 bases of the junction left unmatched. CDR3 sequence (DNA): TGTGCCAGCAGCCTCAGGGGGCCGGGCAATCAGCCCCAGCATTTT. Its protein product is CASSLRGPGNQPQHF.

This clonotype was counted between two and nine times. This chain joins TRBV12-3 or TRBV12-4 and TRBJ1-4; a weak D match, TRBD1 (5 bases). CDR3 length: 15 residues. With 6 bases removed from V and 8 bases from J, the gap between germline ends came to 19 bases. The DNA for the CDR3 is TGTGCCAGCAGCGGGGGAGGGGCGCGTCTGGAAAAACTGTTTTTT. This codes for CASSGGGARLEKLFF.

This clonotype was counted between two and nine times. The gene calls are TRBV29-1 and TRBJ2-2; D may match TRBD1 or TRBD2 (5 bases each). Germline lookup yields CDR1 SQVTM and CDR2 ANQGSEA. The CDR3 covers 15 residues. The germline V and J ends were trimmed by 6 bases and 5 bases, with 19 bases remaining between them. CDR3 amino acids: CSVERPGTLTGELFF. The CDR3 DNA reads as TGCAGCGTGGAGCGACCCGGGACGTTGACCGGGGAGCTGTTTTTT.

The chain joins TRBV6-2 or TRBV6-3 to TRBJ2-3; D possibly uses TRBD1 or TRBD2 (5 bases each). Trimming took off 2 bases at V and 0 bases at J, with 18 bases between the two ends. Germline lookup yields CDR1 MNHEY and CDR2 SVGEGT. The CDR3 runs 18 residues. For the CDR3, the DNA is TGTGCCAGCAGTTACGACAGTCAGCGGAGCCTTAGCACAGATACGCAGTATTTT. Translation: CASSYDSQRSLSTDTQYF.

This rearrangement joins TRBV14 to TRBJ1-1; D call uncertain. Germline V gives CDR1 SGHDN, CDR2 FVKESK. V dropped 2 bases and J dropped 2 bases, with 9 bases sitting between them. CDR3 length: 14 amino acids. CDR3 sequence (DNA): TGTGCCAGCAGCCAAACGACACAAAACACTGAAGCTTTCTTT. Its protein is CASSQTTQNTEAFF.

This clonotype was picked up a small number of times. The chain recombines TRBV30 with TRBJ1-1; 8 bases are a match to TRBD1. Per germline, CDR1 GTSNPN and CDR2 SVGIG (reference sequence). The V and J ends lost 0 bases and 1 base, in that order; junction bases with no gene match: 7. The CDR3 loop spans 16 amino acids. The DNA for the CDR3 is TGTGCCTGGAGTGTAAAGGGCAGGGGGCCGAACACTGAAGCTTTCTTT. Its protein is CAWSVKGRGPNTEAFF.

This CDR3 is CASTDTGSENQPQHF. As DNA, the CDR3 is TGTGCCAGCACCGATACAGGGTCGGAGAATCAGCCCCAGCATTTT. V and J are TRBV6-2 or TRBV6-3 and TRBJ1-5; possibly TRBD1 for D (6 bases). CDR3 length: 15 amino acids. Trimming shortened V by 7 bases and J by 4 bases, and 17 bases separated the two germline ends. Germline CDR1 MNHEY, CDR2 SVGEGT.

This clonotype was recorded a few times. The genes are TRBV7-2 and TRBJ1-5, with D uncertain. Trimming shortened V by 4 bases and J by 1 base, and 11 bases separated the two germline ends. Germline V gives CDR1 SGHTA, CDR2 FQGNSA. This CDR3 has 15 residues. For the CDR3, the DNA is TGTGCCAGCAGCTCTTCGCCAGGCAGCAATCAGCCCCAGCATTTT. This codes for CASSSSPGSNQPQHF.

The chain links TRBV28 to TRBJ2-1; 8 nucleotides align to TRBD2. The CDR3 has 14 residues. The germline gives CDR1 MDHEN, CDR2 SYDVKM. The V and J ends lost 6 bases and 6 bases, in that order; junction bases with no gene match: 7. The CDR3 reads CASRFDSGVNEQFF. CDR3 bases: TGTGCCAGCAGATTTGATAGCGGGGTCAATGAGCAGTTCTTC.

The rearrangement uses TRBV12-3 or TRBV12-4 and TRBJ2-1, with 11 bases aligning to TRBD2. The CDR3 covers 16 residues. After removal of 5 bases from V and 4 bases from J, the junction contained 7 bases not matched to a gene. As DNA, the CDR3 is TGTGCCAGCAGTCCCCCCGGGACTAGCGGTTACAATGAGCAGTTCTTC. The encoded protein is CASSPPGTSGYNEQFF.